These 12 T cell receptor beta chains originate from one sample sequenced in a study of blood T cell repertoires in COVID-19. The assay was immunoSEQ multiplex PCR, and TCRdb's table has in-frame clones only and misses some. The sample contains about 150,000 clones, 80% to 90% of which appear only once. What was sequenced was peripheral blood. Receptors originate from a man aged 55 to 70 with active or convalescent COVID-19.

The rearrangement uses TRBV29-1 and TRBJ1-1, with 7 bases aligning to TRBD1. In germline, CDR1 is SQVTM, CDR2 ANQGSEA. The ends lost 5 bases at V and 3 bases at J; junction bases unmatched: 27. This CDR3 contains 20 residues. In nucleotides, the CDR3 is TGCAGCGTTCGCCAAGCCCCGGCCCGGCAGGGGGGTAGTTTGCACACTGAAGCTTTCTTT. Its protein product is CSVRQAPARQGGSLHTEAFF.

This chain uses TRBV2 with TRBJ1-1, with D possibly being TRBD1 (6 bases). Germline CDR1 is SNHLY and CDR2 is FYNNEI. V shed 8 bases and J shed 1 base, with 11 bases lying between them. The CDR3 has 13 residues. Here the CDR3 reads CASHPGENTEAFF. The CDR3 nucleotides read TGTGCCAGCCATCCAGGGGAGAACACTGAAGCTTTCTTT.

This sequence joins TRBV15 and TRBJ2-3, with TRBD2 as a possible D gene (6 bases). The CDR3 consists of 16 residues. Between the trimmed V and J ends, which lost 0 bases and 0 bases, there was a span of 10 bases. Per the germline V gene, CDR1 is LNHNV and CDR2 is YYDKDF (reference sequence). The CDR3 DNA reads TGTGCCACCAGCAGAGATTGGACTACTAGCACAGATACGCAGTATTTT. Encoded protein: CATSRDWTTSTDTQYF.

This sequence joins TRBV24-1 and TRBJ1-1, with a possible D match to TRBD1 (5 bases). Germline CDR1 and CDR2: KGHDR and SFDVKD. CDR3 size: 15 residues. The germline V and J ends were trimmed by 4 bases and 6 bases, with 17 bases remaining between them. The CDR3 bases are TGTGCCACCAGTGAAAAGGGAGCAGGGAGGGCTGAAGCTTTCTTT. This encodes CATSEKGAGRAEAFF.

The chain has TRBV27 and TRBJ2-5; 10 positions agree with TRBD1. Germline-derived CDR1 and CDR2 are MNHEY and SMNVEV (reference sequence). This CDR3 has 15 residues. Trimming took 3 bases from V and 5 from J; bases not matched to a gene: 6. CDR3 protein: CASSFQDRGWETQYF. The CDR3 DNA is TGTGCCAGCAGTTTTCAGGACAGGGGGTGGGAGACCCAGTACTTC.

This chain links TRBV7-2 with TRBJ2-7; possible D gene TRBD1, 6 bases. CDR3 length equals 16 residues. Germline V CDR1 and CDR2: SGHTA, FQGNSA. Trimming shortened V by 1 base and J by 1 base, and 14 bases separated the two germline ends. The CDR3 DNA follows: TGTGCCAGCAGCTTAGTTTCTGGGACATCTTCCTACGAGCAGTACTTC. Translated: CASSLVSGTSSYEQYF.

This clone was seen a single time. This chain connects TRBV27 to TRBJ2-3, with 8 positions matching TRBD2. The germline gives CDR1 MNHEY, CDR2 SMNVEV (reference sequence). This CDR3 spans 17 amino acids. Losses at the gene ends were 5 bases for V and 3 bases for J; bases not matched to a gene: 13. CDR3 loop: CASSPYGWGGGTDTQYF. In nucleotides, the CDR3 is TGTGCCAGCAGTCCCTACGGGTGGGGCGGGGGGACAGATACGCAGTATTTT.

The chain has TRBV19 and TRBJ2-1; 7 positions agree with TRBD2. Per germline, CDR1 LNHDA and CDR2 SQIVND (reference sequence). The CDR3 covers 16 residues. The V gene end was trimmed by 5 bases and the J gene end by 0 bases; junction bases not matched to a gene: 7. CDR3: CASSRRRGSSYNEQFF. As DNA, the CDR3 is TGTGCCAGTAGTCGTAGGCGGGGGAGCTCCTACAATGAGCAGTTCTTC.

The CDR3 region has the DNA TGTGCCAGCAGCCAAGAGAGAGGGCCTCGTGGCCAGTACTTC. It specifies CASSQERGPRGQYF. The rearrangement uses TRBV3-1 (or the pseudogene TRBV3-2) and TRBJ2-5; a possible D gene is TRBD2 (5 bases). V was shortened by 0 bases and J by 10 bases, with 15 bases between the two germline ends. Germline CDR1 is LGHDT and CDR2 is YNNKEL (reference sequence). CDR3 length: 14 residues.

The rearrangement joins TRBV9 to TRBJ2-5, with 7 bases matching TRBD1. There are 17 residues in the CDR3. V lost 3 bases, J lost 5 bases, and 16 bases stayed unmatched. Germline V gene lookup returns CDR1 SGDLS and CDR2 YYNGEE. The CDR3: CASSATSSGTRGETQYF. CDR3 bases: TGTGCCAGCAGCGCCACATCCTCGGGGACCAGGGGGGAGACCCAGTACTTC. The complete variable domain, with remaining parts taken from reference TRBV9 and TRBJ2-5, reads DSGVTQTPKHLITATGQRVTLRCSPRSGDLSVYWYQQSLDQGLQFLIQYYNGEERAKGNILERFSAQQFPDLHSELNLSSLELGDSALYFCASSATSSGTRGETQYFGPGTRLLVL.

CDR3 region: CATSRVRGAFNEKLFF. CDR3 bases: TGTGCCACCAGCAGAGTCAGGGGAGCCTTTAATGAAAAACTGTTTTTT. The rearrangement uses TRBV15 and TRBJ1-4; the D gene is possibly TRBD1 (6 bases). Germline assignment: CDR1 LNHNV and CDR2 YYDKDF (reference sequence). The CDR3 extends over 16 amino acids. V was cut by 1 base and J by 4 bases, with 13 bases left in between. Based on the CDR3 plus reference TRBV15 and TRBJ1-4, the full variable domain is DAMVIQNPRYQVTQFGKPVTLSCSQTLNHNVMYWYQQKSSQAPKLLFHYYDKDFNNEADTPDNFQSRRPNTSFCFLDIRSPGLGDTAMYLCATSRVRGAFNEKLFFGSGTQLSVL.

The chain has TRBV30 and TRBJ2-1, with TRBD2 as a possible D gene (5 bases). V dropped 3 bases and J dropped 8 bases, with 8 bases sitting between them. Germline CDR1 and CDR2: GTSNPN and SVGIG (reference sequence). The CDR3 extends over 11 amino acids. CDR3: CAWRLADEQFF. The CDR3 DNA sequence: TGTGCCTGGAGGCTAGCCGATGAGCAGTTCTTC.